One and the same sample provided the 28 T cell receptor beta chains below, sequenced in a study of blood T cell repertoires in COVID-19. Using immunoSEQ multiplex PCR, the repertoire was profiled, and TCRdb retains in-frame clones only, with some absent. In the table there are approximately 120,000 clones, approximately 90% of which are singletons. The sequencing input was peripheral blood. These receptors came from a human donor in a cohort sampled during active COVID-19.

The rearrangement uses TRBV7-3 and TRBJ2-5; TRBD2 aligns across 8 bases. Germline V gene lookup returns CDR1 SGHTA and CDR2 FQGTGA. V gave up 5 bases and J gave up 1 base; unmatched junction bases: 6. The CDR3 is made up of 15 amino acids. CDR3: CASSRAAGVQETQYF. DNA for the CDR3: TGTGCCAGCAGCCGGGCAGCGGGGGTCCAAGAGACCCAGTACTTC.

V usage is TRBV7-3 and J usage is TRBJ2-3, with TRBD1 as a possible D gene (6 bases). V was trimmed by 6 bases and J by 3 bases, leaving 16 bases between them. In germline, CDR1 is SGHTA, CDR2 FQGTGA. The CDR3 length is 15 residues. CDR3 sequence (DNA): TGTGCCAGCAGTTTTGGGGGCAGGGATACAGATACGCAGTATTTT. This encodes CASSFGGRDTDTQYF.

J is TRBJ2-3 and V is TRBV7-9; D call uncertain. V lost 1 base, J lost 0 bases, and 8 bases lay in between. The CDR3 runs to 15 residues. Germline CDR1 reads SEHNR; CDR2 reads FQNEAQ (reference sequence). The CDR3 loop reads CASSLGGVSTDTQYF. The CDR3 bases are TGTGCCAGCAGCTTAGGAGGCGTTAGCACAGATACGCAGTATTTT.

This clone appeared once. The rearrangement links TRBV6-5 to TRBJ2-2; TRBD2 is a possible D gene (6 bases). Germline values: CDR1 MNHEY, CDR2 SVGAGI. Trimming shortened V by 6 bases and J by 5 bases, and 13 bases separated the two germline ends. The CDR3 spans 14 residues. The CDR3 loop reads CASRAGRSTGELFF. DNA for the CDR3: TGTGCCAGCAGAGCCGGGAGATCGACCGGGGAGCTGTTTTTT.

The CDR3 sequence is CASTASTRNINNEQFF. Written as DNA, the CDR3 is TGTGCCAGCACCGCCTCGACTAGAAACATAAACAATGAGCAGTTCTTC. V usage is TRBV28 and J usage is TRBJ2-1; possibly TRBD2 for D (6 bases). CDR1 is MDHEN and CDR2 is SYDVKM in the germline V gene. Between the trimmed V and J ends, which lost 7 bases and 5 bases, there was a span of 21 bases. The CDR3 loop spans 16 amino acids.

The chain joins TRBV24-1 to TRBJ1-5, with D uncertain. The germline V gene encodes CDR1 KGHDR and CDR2 SFDVKD. CDR3 length: 15 amino acids. V was cut by 2 bases and J by 7 bases, with 14 bases left in between. The CDR3 DNA sequence: TGTGCCACCAGTGATTCCGGCCCCAACTACCAGCCCCAGCATTTT. Protein: CATSDSGPNYQPQHF.

V gene TRBV2 combines with J gene TRBJ1-3; 7 bases are shared with TRBD1. Germline V lookup: CDR1 SNHLY, CDR2 FYNNEI. After removal of 6 bases from V and 7 bases from J, the junction contained 6 bases not matched to a gene. CDR3 length: 13 residues. The CDR3 nucleotides are TGTGCCAGCAGAGACAGGGCGAGGAACACCATATATTTT. This codes for CASRDRARNTIYF. Complete variable domain (other parts from reference TRBV2 and TRBJ1-3): EPEVTQTPSHQVTQMGQEVILRCVPISNHLYFYWYRQILGQKVEFLVSFYNNEISEKSEIFDDQFSVERPDGSNFTLKIRSTKLEDSAMYFCASRDRARNTIYFGEGSWLTVV.

The chain carries TRBV2 and TRBJ1-4; TRBD1 aligns across 8 bases. V lost 2 bases to trimming and J lost 4 bases; unmatched junction nucleotides: 3. The V gene's germline CDR1 is SNHLY and CDR2 FYNNEI. The CDR3 runs to 15 residues. The CDR3 reads CASSERGQVNEKLFF. CDR3 nucleotide sequence: TGTGCCAGCAGTGAACGGGGACAGGTTAATGAAAAACTGTTTTTT.

The J gene is TRBJ2-4, the V gene TRBV5-5; 8 bases align to TRBD1. V dropped 0 bases and J dropped 5; count of bases not matched to a gene: 7. Germline V gene sequence: CDR1 SGHKS, CDR2 YYEKEE (reference sequence). The CDR3 contains 16 residues. CDR3: CASSLGGQGAENIQYF. As DNA, the CDR3 is TGTGCCAGCAGCTTGGGTGGACAGGGTGCCGAAAACATTCAGTACTTC.

The chain recombines TRBV6-1 with TRBJ1-2; tentatively, D is TRBD1 (6 bases). The germline CDR1 and CDR2 sequences are MNHNS and SASEGT. CDR3 length: 15 amino acids. V shed 0 bases and J shed 4 bases, with 12 bases lying between them. CDR3 nucleotide sequence: TGTGCCAGCAGTGAAGCACCCACAGGGCGCTATGGCTACACCTTC. Translation: CASSEAPTGRYGYTF.

The V gene is TRBV2, the J gene TRBJ2-3; D remains unclear. Germline lookup yields CDR1 SNHLY and CDR2 FYNNEI. The CDR3 has 14 amino acids. The V and J ends lost 3 bases and 1 base respectively, with 8 bases between them. The CDR3 sequence is CASSEAPGTDTQYF. The CDR3 bases are TGTGCCAGCAGTGAGGCTCCTGGCACAGATACGCAGTATTTT.

J is TRBJ1-1 and V is TRBV7-2; D perhaps matches TRBD1 (5 bases). Trimming left V 2 bases short and J 2 bases short, with 12 bases between. The CDR3 loop spans 15 amino acids. Germline CDR1 reads SGHTA; CDR2 reads FQGNSA. In nucleotides, the CDR3 is TGTGCCAGCAGCTTAACCTTTGACAGAAACACTGAAGCTTTCTTT. As protein: CASSLTFDRNTEAFF.

This rearrangement joins TRBV5-4 to TRBJ1-2, with D hard to call. The CDR3 runs to 11 residues. With 3 bases removed from V and 5 bases from J, the gap between germline ends came to 5 bases. The germline CDR1 and CDR2 sequences are SGHNT and YYREEE (reference sequence). CDR3 DNA: TGTGCCAGCAGCTCACAGTATGGCTACACCTTC. It translates to CASSSQYGYTF.

This chain uses TRBV7-2 with TRBJ1-1, with D hard to call. Trimming removed 5 bases from V and 11 bases from J, with 15 bases in between. Germline-derived CDR1 and CDR2 are SGHTA and FQGNSA. This CDR3 contains 12 residues. The CDR3 protein is CASSPAAGSAFF. The CDR3 nucleotides are TGTGCCAGCAGCCCGGCGGCCGGGTCGGCTTTCTTT.

V gene TRBV7-2 combines with J gene TRBJ2-1; TRBD2 is a possible D gene (6 bases). Trimming pared 5 bases from V and 3 bases from J, leaving 20 bases between. Per germline, CDR1 SGHTA and CDR2 FQGNSA. The CDR3 runs to 17 residues. Here the CDR3 reads CASSTPPWDSVYNEQFF. Here the CDR3 DNA reads TGTGCCAGCAGCACACCCCCTTGGGACTCCGTCTACAATGAGCAGTTCTTC.

The chain combines TRBV4-3 with TRBJ2-3; TRBD2 is a possible D gene (6 bases). V dropped 3 bases and J dropped 2 bases, with 12 bases sitting between them. Germline assignment: CDR1 LGHNA and CDR2 YSLEER. CDR3 length equals 15 residues. CDR3 loop: CASSQSGYYTDTQYF. DNA of the CDR3: TGCGCCAGCAGCCAGAGCGGGTATTACACAGATACGCAGTATTTT.

This chain joins TRBV28 and TRBJ2-5; 12 nucleotides align to TRBD2. Germline V gives CDR1 MDHEN, CDR2 SYDVKM. The CDR3 sequence is 15 residues long. Unmatched junction bases numbered 6, after V lost 6 bases and J lost 4 bases. CDR3 in DNA: TGTGCCAGCAGACCGGGACTAGCGGGCTTAGAGACCCAGTACTTC. Its translation: CASRPGLAGLETQYF.

This chain joins TRBV18 and TRBJ1-5, with 9 bases lining up with TRBD1. V gave up 3 bases and J gave up 0 bases; unmatched junction bases: 6. Per germline, CDR1 KGHSH and CDR2 LQKENI. This CDR3 has 17 amino acids. The CDR3 sequence is CASSPGQGGNSNQPQHF. The CDR3 DNA reads as TGTGCCAGCTCACCGGGACAGGGAGGTAATAGCAATCAGCCCCAGCATTTT.

The rearrangement joins TRBV2 to TRBJ2-7; maybe TRBD2 (5 bases). Germline CDR1 reads SNHLY; CDR2 reads FYNNEI. Trimming shortened V by 3 bases and J by 0 bases, and 6 bases separated the two germline ends. The CDR3 sequence is 13 residues long. This chain's CDR3 is CASSDGSSYEQYF. In nucleotides, the CDR3 is TGTGCCAGCAGTGATGGGAGCTCCTACGAGCAGTACTTC.

V gene TRBV6-5 combines with J gene TRBJ2-3, with a weak D call TRBD2 (6 bases). Germline V gene lookup returns CDR1 MNHEY and CDR2 SVGAGI. The CDR3 is 13 residues long. The V gene lost 7 bases and the J gene lost 6 bases, with 14 bases spanning the gap. The CDR3 loop reads CASILALTDTQYF. DNA of the CDR3: TGTGCCAGCATCCTAGCGTTGACGGATACGCAGTATTTT.

V gene TRBV5-1 combines with J gene TRBJ1-1; 8 nucleotides match TRBD1. The V gene's germline CDR1 is SGHRS and CDR2 YFSETQ. The CDR3 consists of 16 residues. The ends lost 4 bases at V and 5 bases at J; junction bases unmatched: 13. CDR3 loop: CASSKDRGGEGTEAFF. CDR3 sequence (DNA): TGCGCCAGCAGCAAAGACAGGGGAGGGGAAGGAACTGAAGCTTTCTTT.

This chain joins TRBV6-5 and TRBJ1-2; TRBD1 might be the D (6 bases). Germline values: CDR1 MNHEY, CDR2 SVGAGI. The CDR3 contains 13 residues. The ends were cut back, 7 bases at V and 8 bases at J, with 17 bases in the middle. This chain's CDR3 is CASTQQGSKGYTF. CDR3 nucleotide sequence: TGTGCCAGCACCCAACAGGGATCAAAGGGCTACACCTTC.

The V and J genes are TRBV7-3 and TRBJ1-2, with D maybe TRBD1 (6 bases). In germline, CDR1 is SGHTA, CDR2 FQGTGA. The CDR3 is made up of 13 amino acids. V was clipped by 3 bases and J by 8 bases, with 13 bases between them. Here the CDR3 DNA reads TGTGCCAGCAGCTTCAGGGGCGGGAGAGGCTACACCTTC. It codes for CASSFRGGRGYTF.

The count of this clone is one. This chain uses TRBV18 with TRBJ1-5, with a possible D match to TRBD1 (6 bases). The CDR3 sequence is 16 residues long. V was clipped by 3 bases and J by 3 bases, with 15 bases between them. Looked up from germline, CDR1 is KGHSH and CDR2 is LQKENI. The CDR3 sequence: CASSPLGGPINQPQHF. The CDR3 DNA is TGTGCCAGCTCACCCCTCGGGGGGCCTATCAATCAGCCCCAGCATTTT.

DNA for the CDR3: TGTGCCAGCTCACTGGGGCGGGGAGCGGGAGGGCCCTACGAGCAGTACTTC. Translating it yields CASSLGRGAGGPYEQYF. The chain joins TRBV18 to TRBJ2-7; 10 bases align to TRBD2. Losses at the gene ends were 4 bases for V and 2 bases for J; bases not matched to a gene: 11. CDR3 length: 17 residues. The germline CDR1 and CDR2 sequences are KGHSH and LQKENI.

This chain connects TRBV7-9 to TRBJ2-7, with a tentative D call TRBD2 (6 bases). The V gene lost 3 bases and the J gene lost 3 bases, with 24 bases spanning the gap. The CDR3 has 18 residues. Germline V gives CDR1 SEHNR, CDR2 FQNEAQ (reference sequence). This chain's CDR3 is CASSFRDPVEGRYYEQYF. In DNA form, the CDR3 reads TGTGCCAGCAGCTTTCGAGACCCGGTGGAGGGACGGTACTACGAGCAGTACTTC.

This chain links TRBV19 with TRBJ2-3; 12 bases fit TRBD2. Per germline, CDR1 LNHDA and CDR2 SQIVND (reference sequence). This CDR3 has 16 residues. V shed 2 bases and J 4 bases; nucleotides not matched to a gene: 4. The CDR3 protein is CASSILAGGPADTQYF. For the CDR3, the DNA is TGTGCCAGTAGTATACTAGCGGGGGGGCCCGCAGATACGCAGTATTTT.

The V call is TRBV14, the J call TRBJ2-2; D gene unclear. The CDR3 length is 17 residues. V lost 2 bases and J 2 bases, leaving 15 bases between the germline ends. The germline V gene has CDR1 SGHDN and CDR2 FVKESK. The CDR3 nucleotides are TGTGCCAGCAGCCAACTCCCCCGCGGTCCTAACACCGGGGAGCTGTTTTTT. Amino acids: CASSQLPRGPNTGELFF.